The present T cell receptor beta chain was sequenced within a study of blood T cell repertoires in COVID-19. As originally analysed: Amplification from reference gene primers served as the basis for estimated nucleated cell counts. TCRdb's table, derived via immunoSEQ multiplex PCR, lists solely in-frame clones and lacks some. V, J and clone size reflect that table, while D and trimming were determined from the DNA. The sample includes approximately 68,000 clones, 82% of them seen just once. Germline loops: CDR1 MNHEY, CDR2 SVGEGT. With 5 bases clipped from V and 3 bases from J, the junction kept 9 bases outside the gene matches. The CDR3 length is 16 residues.

The TCR was taken from an elderly man with active COVID-19. This chain connects TRBV6-2 or TRBV6-3 to TRBJ2-3; TRBD2 matches at 9 bases. The sequencing sample was made of peripheral blood. The CDR3 DNA follows: TGTGCCAGCAGTCCCAACTGGAGCGGGAGGACAGATACGCAGTATTTT. Translating it yields CASSPNWSGRTDTQYF.